A selection of T cell receptor beta chains follows, all from one sample in a study of Ad26.COV2.S vaccination and SARS-CoV-2 variants. Libraries were prepared by immunoSEQ multiplex PCR; TCRdb keeps only in-frame clonotypes and omits some of them. This sample has about 680,000 clones, with 70% to 90% found just once. Sample: peripheral blood, taken in a trial of Ad26.COV2.S vaccine versus placebo. The receptors derive from a person between 18 and 60 years old who received the Ad26.COV2.S COVID-19 vaccine or a placebo. The CDR3 runs from the conserved cysteine through the conserved F or W. The D gene is left open where the match is weak. Some rows have no size entry. The others give once, few or many, or a class for an expanded clone.

size,D,J,V,DNA,CDR3
.,.,TRBJ1-2,TRBV2,TGTGCCAGCAGTGAATTGGCTCAGCTACTCTATGGCTACACCTTC,CASSELAQLLYGYTF
.,.,TRBJ2-3,TRBV10-1,TGCGCCAGCAGTGACCCGGAGGGTATCGCAGATACGCAGTATTTT,CASSDPEGIADTQYF
.,TRBD2,TRBJ2-3,TRBV25-1,TGTGCCAGCAGTGTCGGGACTAGCGGGGGAGATACGCAGTATTTT,CASSVGTSGGDTQYF
.,.,TRBJ2-7,TRBV4-1,TGCGCCAGCAGCCACCTCGGAACCTACGAGCAGTACTTC,CASSHLGTYEQYF
.,.,TRBJ1-2,TRBV4-2,TGTGCCAGCAGCCAAGCCGGGGGGTACACCTTC,CASSQAGGYTF
.,TRBD1,TRBJ2-2,TRBV7-2,TGTGCCAGCAGCTCCAGGGACAGCGCGAACACCGGGGAGCTGTTTTTT,CASSSRDSANTGELFF
.,.,TRBJ1-2,TRBV29-1,TGCAGCGGCAAGGACGGTAACTATGGCTACACCTTC,CSGKDGNYGYTF
.,.,TRBJ2-1,TRBV27,TGTGCCAGCAGCCCCCGACAGATCAGCTCCTACAATGAGCAGTTCTTC,CASSPRQISSYNEQFF
.,.,TRBJ1-5,TRBV27,TGTGCCAGCAGTTTGGTTCCCGGGACGGGCAATCAGCCCCAGCATTTT,CASSLVPGTGNQPQHF
.,.,TRBJ2-1,TRBV6-6,TGTGCCAGCAGTGGCAGGGGCACGGATGAGCAGTTCTTC,CASSGRGTDEQFF
.,.,TRBJ2-3,TRBV5-1,TGCGCCAGCAGCCCAAGGGGAGAGGGTCCAGATACGCAGTATTTT,CASSPRGEGPDTQYF
.,TRBD2,TRBJ2-7,TRBV3-1/TRBV3-2,TGTGCCAGCAGCCAAACCCGGACTAGCGGCCTCTACGAGCAGTACTTC,CASSQTRTSGLYEQYF
.,.,TRBJ1-4,TRBV15,TGTGCCACCAGCAGAGATAGGCGTGCAACTAATGAAAAACTGTTTTTT,CATSRDRRATNEKLFF
.,TRBD2,TRBJ2-7,TRBV13,TGTGCCAGCAGGCTAGCGGGAGGGAACTCCTACGAGCAGTACTTC,CASRLAGGNSYEQYF
.,.,TRBJ2-7,TRBV7-2,TGTGCCAGCAGCCGTAGGGACAAGGCCTACGAGCAGTACTTC,CASSRRDKAYEQYF
.,.,TRBJ1-2,TRBV6-5,TGTGCCAGCAGTCCCTGGGCCCTAGCTAACTATGGCTACACCTTC,CASSPWALANYGYTF
.,TRBD1,TRBJ2-7,TRBV6-5,TGTGCCAGCAGTTCCAATACAGGGGCCTCCTACGAGCAGTACTTC,CASSSNTGASYEQYF
once,.,TRBJ1-4,TRBV18,TGTGCCAGCTCCCCCCTAGTTGGGACTAATGAAAAACTGTTTTTT,CASSPLVGTNEKLFF
.,.,TRBJ2-3,TRBV7-3,TGTGCCAGCAGCTCTGGGACCAGCACAGATACGCAGTATTTT,CASSSGTSTDTQYF
once,TRBD1,TRBJ2-3,TRBV7-8,TGTGCCAGCAGCTTGCGGGACAGGGGAAATACGCAGTATTTT,CASSLRDRGNTQYF
.,.,TRBJ2-5,TRBV7-3,TGTGCCAGCAGCTTAACGGGGTCCAGCTCCTCGGCCCAGTACTTC,CASSLTGSSSSAQYF
.,.,TRBJ1-2,TRBV11-2,TGTGCCAGCAGCTTAGATCTGGGGAGCATCTATGGCTACACCTTC,CASSLDLGSIYGYTF
.,.,TRBJ2-7,TRBV7-2,TGTGCCAGCAGCTCCCGTGGGGTGGGCGACTACGAGCAGTACTTC,CASSSRGVGDYEQYF
.,.,TRBJ1-4,TRBV4-3,TGCGCCAGCAGCCCCAGACCGGGATCTAATGAAAAACTGTTTTTT,CASSPRPGSNEKLFF
.,.,TRBJ2-6,TRBV19,TGTGCCAGTAGTTTGGATGGACGGGGCTCTGGGGCCAACGTCCTGACTTTC,CASSLDGRGSGANVLTF
.,.,TRBJ1-1,TRBV19,TGTGCCAGTAGGGCGTGGGGTACTGAAGCTTTCTTT,CASRAWGTEAFF
.,.,TRBJ1-5,TRBV6-2/TRBV6-3,TGTGCCAGCAGTTACGAGGGGATCCAGCCCCAGCATTTT,CASSYEGIQPQHF